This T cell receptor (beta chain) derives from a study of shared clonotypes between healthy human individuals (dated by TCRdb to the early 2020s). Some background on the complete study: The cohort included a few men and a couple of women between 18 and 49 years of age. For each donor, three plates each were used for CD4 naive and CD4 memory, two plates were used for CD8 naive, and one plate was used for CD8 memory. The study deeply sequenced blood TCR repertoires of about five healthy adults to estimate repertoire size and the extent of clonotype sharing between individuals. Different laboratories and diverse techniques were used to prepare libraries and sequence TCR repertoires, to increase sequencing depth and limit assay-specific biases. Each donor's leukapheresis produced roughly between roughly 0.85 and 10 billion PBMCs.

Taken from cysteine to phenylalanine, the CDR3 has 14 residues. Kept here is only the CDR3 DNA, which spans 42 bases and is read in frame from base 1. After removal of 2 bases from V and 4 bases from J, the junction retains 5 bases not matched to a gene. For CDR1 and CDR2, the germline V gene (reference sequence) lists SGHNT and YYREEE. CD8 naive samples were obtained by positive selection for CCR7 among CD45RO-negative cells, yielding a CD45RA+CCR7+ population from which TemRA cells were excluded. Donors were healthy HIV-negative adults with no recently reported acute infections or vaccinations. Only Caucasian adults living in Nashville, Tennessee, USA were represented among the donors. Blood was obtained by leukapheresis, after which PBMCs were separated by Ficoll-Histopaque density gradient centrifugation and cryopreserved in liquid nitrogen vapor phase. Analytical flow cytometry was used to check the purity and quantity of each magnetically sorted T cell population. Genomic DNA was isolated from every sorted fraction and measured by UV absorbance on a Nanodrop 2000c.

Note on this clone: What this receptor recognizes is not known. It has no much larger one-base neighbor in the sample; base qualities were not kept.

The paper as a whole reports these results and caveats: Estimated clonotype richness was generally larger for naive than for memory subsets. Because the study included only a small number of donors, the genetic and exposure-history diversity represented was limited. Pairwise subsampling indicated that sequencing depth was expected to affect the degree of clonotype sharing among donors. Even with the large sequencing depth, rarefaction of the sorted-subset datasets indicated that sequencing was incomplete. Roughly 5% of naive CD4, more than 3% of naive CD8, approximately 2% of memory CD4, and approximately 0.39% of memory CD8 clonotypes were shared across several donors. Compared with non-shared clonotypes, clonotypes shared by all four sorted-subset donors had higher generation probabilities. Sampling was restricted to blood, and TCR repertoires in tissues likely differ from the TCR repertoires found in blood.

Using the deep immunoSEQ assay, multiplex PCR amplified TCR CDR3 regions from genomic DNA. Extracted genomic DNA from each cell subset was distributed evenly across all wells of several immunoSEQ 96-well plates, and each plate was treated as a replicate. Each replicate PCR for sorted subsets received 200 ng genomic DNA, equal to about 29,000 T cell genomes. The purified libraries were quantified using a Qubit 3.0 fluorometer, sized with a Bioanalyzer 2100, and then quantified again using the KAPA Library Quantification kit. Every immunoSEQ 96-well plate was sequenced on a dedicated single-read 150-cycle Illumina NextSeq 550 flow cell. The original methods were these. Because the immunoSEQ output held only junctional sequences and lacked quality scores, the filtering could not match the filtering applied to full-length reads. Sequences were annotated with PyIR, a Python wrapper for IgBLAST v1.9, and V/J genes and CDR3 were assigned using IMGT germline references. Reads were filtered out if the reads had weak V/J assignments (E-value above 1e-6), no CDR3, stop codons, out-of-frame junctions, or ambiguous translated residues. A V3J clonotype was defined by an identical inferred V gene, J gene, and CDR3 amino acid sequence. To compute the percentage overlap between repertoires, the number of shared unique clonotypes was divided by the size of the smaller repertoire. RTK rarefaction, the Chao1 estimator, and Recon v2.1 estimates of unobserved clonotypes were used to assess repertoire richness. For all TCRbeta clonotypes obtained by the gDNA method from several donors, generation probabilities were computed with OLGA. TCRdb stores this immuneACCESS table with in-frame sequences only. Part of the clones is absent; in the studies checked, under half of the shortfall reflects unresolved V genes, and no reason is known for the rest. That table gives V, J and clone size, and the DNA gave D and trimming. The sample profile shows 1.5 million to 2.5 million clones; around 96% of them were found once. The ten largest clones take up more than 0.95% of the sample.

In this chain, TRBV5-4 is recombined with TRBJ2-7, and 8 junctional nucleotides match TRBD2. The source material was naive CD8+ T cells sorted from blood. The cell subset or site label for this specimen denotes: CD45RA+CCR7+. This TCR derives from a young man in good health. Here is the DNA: TGTGCCAGCAGCTTCGGGGGGGCTACGTACGAGCAGTACTTC. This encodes CASSFGGATYEQYF. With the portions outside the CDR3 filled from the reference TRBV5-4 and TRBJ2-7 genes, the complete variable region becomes ETGVTQSPTHLIKTRGQQVTLRCSSQSGHNTVSWYQQALGQGPQFIFQYYREEENGRGNFPPRFSGLQFPNYSSELNVNALELDDSALYLCASSFGGATYEQYFGPGTRLTVT.